The 30 T cell receptor beta chains listed next were all sequenced from one sample in a study of identifying expanded T cells in peripheral blood (dated by TCRdb to the late 2010s). Libraries were made using the immunoSEQ multiplex PCR assay. TCRdb limited this immuneACCESS table to in-frame rearrangements with V and J called. A share of clones is missing; checked studies link under half to unresolved V genes, and the rest is unexplained. This sample comprises about 100,000 clones, about 87% of them detected only once. Roughly 6% of the sample is held by the ten biggest clonotypes. The sample consisted of blood. The receptor source for this set is a person between 18 and 70 years old in good health.

This clone was seen just once. J is TRBJ1-5 and V is TRBV5-1, with 10 bases identical to TRBD1. In germline, CDR1 is SGHRS, CDR2 YFSETQ. The CDR3 extends over 14 amino acids. V was pared by 4 bases and J by 5 bases, with 3 bases of the junction left unmatched. The CDR3 loop is CASSLGTGDQPQHF. As DNA, the CDR3 is TGCGCCAGCAGCCTAGGGACAGGGGATCAGCCCCAGCATTTT.

The chain links TRBV2 to TRBJ1-1; D is unresolved. Trimming cost V 4 bases and J 5 bases, with 14 bases left between them. Per germline, CDR1 SNHLY and CDR2 FYNNEI. The CDR3 runs to 14 residues. CDR3 DNA sequence: TGTGCCAGCAGTGCCCAAGTAGGAAGGACTGAAGCTTTCTTT. The encoded protein is CASSAQVGRTEAFF.

The chain uses TRBV11-3 and TRBJ1-2, with a possible D match to TRBD1 (5 bases). V shed 0 bases and J shed 3 bases, with 5 bases lying between them. The CDR3 is 13 amino acids. Germline V gene data show CDR1 as SGHNT and CDR2 as YENEEA. DNA for the CDR3: TGTGCCAGCAGCTTAGAAGGGGACTATGGCTACACCTTC. Protein sequence: CASSLEGDYGYTF.

CDR3 nucleotides: TGTGCCAGCAGCCAAGGGTCGTCAGCTTACTATGGCTACACCTTC. Translating it yields CASSQGSSAYYGYTF. The rearrangement uses TRBV14 and TRBJ1-2; D ambiguous. CDR3 length: 15 residues. V lost 1 base to trimming and J lost 3 bases, with 12 bases between them. Germline-derived CDR1 and CDR2 are SGHDN and FVKESK. Looking up the rest from reference TRBV14 and TRBJ1-2 gives the full variable domain: EAGVTQFPSHSVIEKGQTVTLRCDPISGHDNLYWYRRVMGKEIKFLLHFVKESKQDESGMPNNRFLAERTGGTYSTLKVQPAELEDSGVYFCASSQGSSAYYGYTFGSGTRLTVV.

The gene calls are TRBV9 and TRBJ1-2, with D possibly being TRBD1 (6 bases). CDR3 length: 16 residues. The germline V gene has CDR1 SGDLS and CDR2 YYNGEE. The ends were cut back, 4 bases at V and 6 bases at J, with 22 bases in the middle. In DNA, the CDR3 is TGTGCCAGCAGCCCGGGGGGCAACAGGGAGTCCAATGGCTACACCTTC. Encoded protein: CASSPGGNRESNGYTF.

The chain has TRBV7-2 and TRBJ1-6; D is undetermined. Trimming left V 0 bases short and J 10 bases short, with 13 bases between. The CDR3 length is 15 residues. CDR1 and CDR2 (germline): SGHTA, FQGNSA. The CDR3 coding sequence is TGTGCCAGCAGCTTAGCGACGGTCAGCTCCTCACCCCTCCACTTT. This sequence encodes CASSLATVSSSPLHF.

This clone was detected once. This chain connects TRBV7-9 to TRBJ2-1, with D maybe TRBD1 (5 bases). The CDR3 has 13 amino acids. Per germline, CDR1 SEHNR and CDR2 FQNEAQ (reference sequence). V lost 2 bases, J lost 10 bases, and 12 bases lay in between. The DNA for the CDR3 is TGTGCCAGCAGCTTACCTCCCCGGACAGAGCAGTTCTTC. This gives the protein CASSLPPRTEQFF.

The rearrangement links TRBV2 to TRBJ2-2, with D possibly being TRBD1 (6 bases). The CDR3 spans 14 residues. Looked up from germline, CDR1 is SNHLY and CDR2 is FYNNEI. The V gene lost 8 bases and the J gene lost 2 bases, with 12 bases spanning the gap. The CDR3 is CASSGTTNTGELFF. The DNA of the CDR3 is TGTGCCAGCTCCGGGACAACAAACACCGGGGAGCTGTTTTTT.

The genes are TRBV5-4 and TRBJ1-6; the D gene is possibly TRBD1 (6 bases). The germline gives CDR1 SGHNT, CDR2 YYREEE (reference sequence). Trimming stripped 0 bases from V and 6 bases from J, with 10 bases between. CDR3 length equals 15 residues. CDR3 region: CASSLVGQPNSPLHF. The DNA for the CDR3 is TGTGCCAGCAGCTTGGTAGGACAGCCTAATTCACCCCTCCACTTT.

This clone showed up just once. This sequence joins TRBV25-1 and TRBJ1-1; weak D call: TRBD1 (6 bases). The CDR3 totals 13 residues. The ends were cut back, 5 bases at V and 12 bases at J, with 19 bases in the middle. Looked up from germline, CDR1 is MGHDK and CDR2 is SYGVNS. The CDR3 DNA sequence: TGTGCCAGCAGTCAAGGGGGTTCTGGTAGAACTTTCTTT. Its translation: CASSQGGSGRTFF.

This sequence joins TRBV18 and TRBJ1-2; D remains unclear. The V end lost 6 bases, the J end lost 6 bases, and 8 bases lay between the germline ends. This CDR3 comprises 11 residues. Germline V lookup: CDR1 KGHSH, CDR2 LQKENI. Written as DNA, the CDR3 is TGTGCCAGCTCGCGGACGGATGGCTACACCTTC. It encodes CASSRTDGYTF.

In the case of this clone: At one of its ends the junction is not consistent with the germline gene, which may arise from a read error. V gene TRBV7-2 combines with J gene TRBJ1-5, with D perhaps TRBD1 (5 bases). The CDR3 runs 15 residues. Germline V gene sequence: CDR1 SGHTA, CDR2 FQGNSA. The CDR3 DNA is TGTGCCAGCAGTTTAGGGGCCTTCCCGGGGCAGCCCCAGCATTTT. As protein: CASSLGAFPGQPQHF.

CDR3 sequence: CASSPWTGQGALDYGYTF. The CDR3 DNA reads TGTGCCAGCAGCCCTTGGACGGGACAGGGGGCTTTAGACTATGGCTACACCTTC. The V gene is TRBV5-4, the J gene TRBJ1-2; 12 nucleotides align to TRBD1. Losses at the gene ends were 4 bases for V and 3 bases for J; bases not matched to a gene: 13. The CDR3 is 18 amino acids. Germline values: CDR1 SGHNT, CDR2 YYREEE (reference sequence).

The DNA of the CDR3 is TGTGCCAGCAGTTATGACGACAGGGGGCCGACTGGCTACACCTTC. Its protein is CASSYDDRGPTGYTF. The chain couples TRBV6-6 to TRBJ1-2; TRBD1 matches at 10 bases. Trimming took 3 bases from V and 7 from J; bases not matched to a gene: 8. Germline lookup yields CDR1 MNHNY and CDR2 SVGAGI (reference sequence). The length of the CDR3 is 15 residues.

The V and J genes are TRBV7-6 and TRBJ2-2; D could derive from TRBD1 or TRBD2 (5 bases each). With 8 bases removed from V and 5 bases from J, the gap between germline ends came to 18 bases. The CDR3 extends over 15 amino acids. The germline CDR1 and CDR2 sequences are SGHVS and FNYEAQ. DNA for the CDR3: TGTGCCAGCGACCCCTGGGGGAAGGGGACCGGGGAGCTGTTTTTT. This sequence encodes CASDPWGKGTGELFF.

The rearrangement links TRBV13 to TRBJ2-3; 10 bases map to TRBD2. This CDR3 is 17 amino acids long. The ends lost 0 bases at V and 0 bases at J; junction bases unmatched: 3. Germline-derived CDR1 and CDR2 are PRHDT and FYEKMQ (reference sequence). The CDR3 DNA is TGTGCCAGCAGCTTAGGCGGACTAGCGGTTAGCACAGATACGCAGTATTTT. Amino acids: CASSLGGLAVSTDTQYF.

The chain employs TRBV6-6 and TRBJ2-1; D is undetermined. V was cut by 6 bases and J by 5 bases, with 5 bases left in between. In germline, CDR1 is MNHNY, CDR2 SVGAGI (reference sequence). The CDR3 is made up of 11 amino acids. The CDR3 loop is CASRVDNEQFF. The DNA of the CDR3 is TGTGCCAGCAGGGTTGACAATGAGCAGTTCTTC.

The gene calls are TRBV4-3 and TRBJ1-2; TRBD1 matches at 7 bases. The germline CDR1 and CDR2 sequences are LGHNA and YSLEER. With V trimmed by 3 bases and J by 7 bases, 17 bases remained unmatched. The CDR3 has 17 residues. CDR3 coding DNA: TGCGCCAGCAGCCAGGACGAGGGGGGGCACAGGGGATCTGGCTACACCTTC. This codes for CASSQDEGGHRGSGYTF.

V and J are TRBV19 and TRBJ2-2; 11 bases map to TRBD2. This CDR3 has 15 residues. The V segment lost 4 bases and the J segment 4 bases; nucleotides outside the gene matches: 2. Germline CDR1 LNHDA, CDR2 SQIVND (reference sequence). CDR3 residues: CASSTGLAATGELFF. The CDR3 DNA reads as TGTGCCAGTAGTACGGGACTAGCGGCCACCGGGGAGCTGTTTTTT.

This chain uses TRBV7-2 with TRBJ2-1, with TRBD2 matching 7 bases. From germline, CDR1 is SGHTA and CDR2 FQGNSA. The CDR3 loop spans 18 amino acids. The V and J ends lost 2 bases and 7 bases, in that order; junction bases with no gene match: 17. In nucleotides, the CDR3 is TGTGCCAGCAGCTTAAATCCGTCGGTTACGGGAGGATTGAATGAGCAGTTCTTC. Amino acid sequence: CASSLNPSVTGGLNEQFF.

This chain joins TRBV10-3 and TRBJ1-1; maybe TRBD1 (5 bases). With 2 bases removed from V and 6 bases from J, the gap between germline ends came to 7 bases. CDR1 and CDR2 from the germline V gene are ENHRY and SYGVKD. The CDR3 has 12 amino acids. The chain's CDR3 is CAISEQGPEAFF. DNA for the CDR3: TGTGCCATCAGTGAGCAGGGCCCTGAAGCTTTCTTT.

This chain uses TRBV6-6 with TRBJ2-7, with TRBD2 as a possible D gene (5 bases). CDR3 length: 13 residues. Germline V gene lookup returns CDR1 MNHNY and CDR2 SVGAGI (reference sequence). Trimming pared 7 bases from V and 2 bases from J, leaving 12 bases between. CDR3 residues: CASTPDFAYEQYF. CDR3 in DNA: TGTGCCAGCACTCCGGACTTCGCCTACGAGCAGTACTTC.

V usage is TRBV19 and J usage is TRBJ1-2, with a weak D call TRBD1 (6 bases). The germline gives CDR1 LNHDA, CDR2 SQIVND (reference sequence). V lost 6 bases and J lost 4, with 12 bases in between. The CDR3 totals 13 residues. The CDR3 sequence is CASSDRSPYGYTF. The CDR3 bases are TGTGCCAGTAGCGACAGGAGCCCCTATGGCTACACCTTC.

The V gene is TRBV5-1, the J gene TRBJ2-3; D is possibly TRBD2 (5 bases). V was trimmed by 0 bases and J by 2 bases, leaving 10 bases between them. This CDR3 region has 15 residues. CDR1 is SGHRS, CDR2 YFSETQ, per germline. The CDR3 sequence is CASSLGTHSTDTQYF. DNA for the CDR3: TGCGCCAGCAGCTTGGGGACTCACTCCACAGATACGCAGTATTTT.

V gene TRBV27 combines with J gene TRBJ2-3; 8 bases match TRBD1. V lost 0 bases and J lost 0; bases outside the gene matches: 8. The CDR3 is 18 residues long. Germline V lookup: CDR1 MNHEY, CDR2 SMNVEV (reference sequence). The CDR3: CASSLSGPRGHSTDTQYF. CDR3 bases: TGTGCCAGCAGTTTATCGGGCCCCAGGGGGCATAGCACAGATACGCAGTATTTT.

The chain carries TRBV7-3 and TRBJ1-1; 9 nucleotides line up with TRBD1. Germline values: CDR1 SGHTA, CDR2 FQGTGA. The V gene end was trimmed by 3 bases and the J gene end by 0 bases; junction bases not matched to a gene: 2. The CDR3 length is 15 residues. CDR3: CASSFGTGMNTEAFF. Written as DNA, the CDR3 is TGTGCCAGCAGCTTTGGGACAGGGATGAACACTGAAGCTTTCTTT.

This clone was detected only once. The chain combines TRBV30 with TRBJ2-3; the D call may be TRBD1 or TRBD2 (5 bases each). The CDR3 runs 14 residues. Trimming took 0 bases from V and 4 from J, leaving 11 bases between them. Germline V lookup: CDR1 GTSNPN, CDR2 SVGIG (reference sequence). This CDR3 reads CAWSVVGAPDTQYF. The CDR3 nucleotides read TGTGCCTGGAGTGTGGTCGGGGCGCCAGATACGCAGTATTTT.

J is TRBJ2-2 and V is TRBV6-6, with D perhaps TRBD1 (5 bases). The germline gives CDR1 MNHNY, CDR2 SVGAGI (reference sequence). The CDR3 is made up of 14 amino acids. V was cut by 7 bases and J by 2 bases, with 11 bases left in between. The CDR3 sequence is CASKKTANTGELFF. In DNA, the CDR3 is TGTGCCAGCAAAAAGACAGCAAACACCGGGGAGCTGTTTTTT.

This chain joins TRBV11-3 and TRBJ1-1; the match to TRBD1 covers 11 bases. Germline assignment: CDR1 SGHNT and CDR2 YENEEA. Trimming at V came to 7 bases and at J to 5 bases, leaving 9 bases not matched to a gene. There are 15 residues in the CDR3. CDR3 amino acids: CASTPDRGLETEAFF. The CDR3 region has the DNA TGTGCCAGCACCCCGGACAGGGGGCTGGAAACTGAAGCTTTCTTT.

The chain combines TRBV28 with TRBJ2-7; no clear D gene. The CDR3 spans 12 residues. V dropped 2 bases and J dropped 4 bases, with 6 bases sitting between them. The germline V gene encodes CDR1 MDHEN and CDR2 SYDVKM. Here the CDR3 DNA reads TGTGCCAGCAGTTTACTAACATACGAGCAGTACTTC. Amino acids: CASSLLTYEQYF.